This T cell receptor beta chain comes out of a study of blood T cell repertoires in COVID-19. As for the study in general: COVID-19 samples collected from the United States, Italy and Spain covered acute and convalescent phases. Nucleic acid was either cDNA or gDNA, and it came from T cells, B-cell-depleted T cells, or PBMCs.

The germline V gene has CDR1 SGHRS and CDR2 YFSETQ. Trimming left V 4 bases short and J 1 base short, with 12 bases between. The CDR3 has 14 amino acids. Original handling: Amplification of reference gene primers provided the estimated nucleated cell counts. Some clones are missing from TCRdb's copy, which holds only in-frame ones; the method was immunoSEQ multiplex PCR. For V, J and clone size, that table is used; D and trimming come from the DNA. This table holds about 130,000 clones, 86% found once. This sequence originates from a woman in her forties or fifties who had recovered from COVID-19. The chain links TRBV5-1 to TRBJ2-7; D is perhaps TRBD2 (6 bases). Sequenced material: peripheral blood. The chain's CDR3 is CASSPAGLSYEQYF. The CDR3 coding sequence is TGCGCCAGCAGCCCGGCGGGACTTTCCTACGAGCAGTACTTC.